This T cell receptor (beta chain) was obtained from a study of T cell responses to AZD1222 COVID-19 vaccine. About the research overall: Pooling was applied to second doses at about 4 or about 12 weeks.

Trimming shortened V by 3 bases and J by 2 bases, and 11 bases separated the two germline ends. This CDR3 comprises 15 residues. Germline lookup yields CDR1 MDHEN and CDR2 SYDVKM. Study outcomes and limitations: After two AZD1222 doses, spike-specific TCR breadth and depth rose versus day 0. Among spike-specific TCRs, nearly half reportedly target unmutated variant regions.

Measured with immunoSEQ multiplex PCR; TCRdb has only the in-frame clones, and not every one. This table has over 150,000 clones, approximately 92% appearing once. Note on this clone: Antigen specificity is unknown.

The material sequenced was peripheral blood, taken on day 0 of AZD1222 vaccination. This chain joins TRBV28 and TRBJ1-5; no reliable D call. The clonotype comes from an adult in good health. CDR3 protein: CASSFMAGGNQPQHF. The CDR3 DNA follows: TGTGCCAGCAGTTTTATGGCGGGTGGCAATCAGCCCCAGCATTTT.